The present TCR beta chain was sequenced within a study of blood T cell repertoires in COVID-19. Study details: The samples span acute and convalescent COVID-19 from the United States, Italy and Spain. Sources were T cells, B-cell-depleted T cells, or PBMCs; the material itself was cDNA or gDNA.

How the authors handled the data: By means of reference gene primer amplification, nucleated cell counts were estimated. TCRdb keeps only in-frame clones here, not all; method: immunoSEQ multiplex PCR. That table supplies the V and J calls and clone size; D and trimming were determined from the DNA. The data contain 190,000 or so clones, roughly 90% of them singletons. The V segment lost 2 bases and the J segment 8 bases; nucleotides outside the gene matches: 11. The CDR3 spans 15 residues. The germline V gene encodes CDR1 MNHEY and CDR2 SVGAGI. This chain connects TRBV6-5 to TRBJ1-2; 7 bases align to TRBD1. The sample was peripheral blood. This receptor was obtained from a man aged 40-50 years with acute or convalescent COVID-19. In DNA, the CDR3 is TGTGCCAGCAGTTACCAATTAACAGGGGTGGAAGGCTACACCTTC. This translates into CASSYQLTGVEGYTF.